This paragraph covers one TCR beta chain sequence. Its target is unknown. Baseline was the first blood sampling point, followed by cycle 4 day 1 and cycle 7 day 1. The source of the sample is a study of OX40 agonist ivuxolimab in advanced cancers. The table came from immunoSEQ multiplex PCR; TCRdb's copy has only in-frame clones and leaves some out. The sample lists approximately 82,000 clones; 94% were seen once. Broader study findings: Clonal expansion was seen in CD4+ and CD8+ blood T cells by week 6 at 0.1 to 3.0 mg/kg. In a subset of nonresponders, normalized T-cell clonal expansion was also low.

Germline assignment: CDR1 PRHDT and CDR2 FYEKMQ (reference sequence). This CDR3 contains 15 residues. Trimming pared 0 bases from V and 3 bases from J, leaving 11 bases between. Sequencing was performed on CD4+ or CD8+ T cells sorted from blood, taken in a trial of the OX40 agonist ivuxolimab. The rearrangement links TRBV13 to TRBJ2-5; D is unresolved. The receptor was isolated from an adult with an advanced solid tumor such as melanoma, head and neck, liver or kidney cancer. CDR3: CASSLGSAAEETQYF. The CDR3 DNA reads as TGTGCCAGCAGCTTAGGCTCGGCAGCCGAAGAGACCCAGTACTTC.